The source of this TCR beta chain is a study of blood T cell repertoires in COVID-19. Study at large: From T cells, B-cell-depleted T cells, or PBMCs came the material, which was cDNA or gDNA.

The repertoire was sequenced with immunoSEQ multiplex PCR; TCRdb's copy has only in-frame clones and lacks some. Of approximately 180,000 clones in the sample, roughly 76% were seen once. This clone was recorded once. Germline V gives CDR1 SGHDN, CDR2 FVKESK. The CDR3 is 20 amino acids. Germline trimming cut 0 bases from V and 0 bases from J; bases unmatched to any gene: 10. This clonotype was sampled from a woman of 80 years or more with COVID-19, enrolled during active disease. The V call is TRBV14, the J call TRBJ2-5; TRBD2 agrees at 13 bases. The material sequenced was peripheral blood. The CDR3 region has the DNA TGTGCCAGCAGCCAAGATTCCCGGACTAGCGGGAGCGGGGACCAAGAGACCCAGTACTTC. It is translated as CASSQDSRTSGSGDQETQYF.